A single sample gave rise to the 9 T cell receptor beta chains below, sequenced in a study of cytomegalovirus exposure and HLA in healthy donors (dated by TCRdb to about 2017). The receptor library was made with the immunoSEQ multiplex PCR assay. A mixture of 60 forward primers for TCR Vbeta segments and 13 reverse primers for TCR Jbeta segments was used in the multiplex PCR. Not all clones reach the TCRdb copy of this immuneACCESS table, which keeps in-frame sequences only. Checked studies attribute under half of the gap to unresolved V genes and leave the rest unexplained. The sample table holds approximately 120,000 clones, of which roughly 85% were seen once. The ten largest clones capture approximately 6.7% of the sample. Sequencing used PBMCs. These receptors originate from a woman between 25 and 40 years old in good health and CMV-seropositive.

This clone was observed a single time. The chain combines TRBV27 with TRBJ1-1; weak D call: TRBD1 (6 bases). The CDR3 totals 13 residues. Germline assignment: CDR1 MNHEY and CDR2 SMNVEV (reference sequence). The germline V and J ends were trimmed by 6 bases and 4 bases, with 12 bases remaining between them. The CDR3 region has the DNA TGTGCCAGCAGGGGTCAGGGGTTCACTGAAGCTTTCTTT. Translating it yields CASRGQGFTEAFF.

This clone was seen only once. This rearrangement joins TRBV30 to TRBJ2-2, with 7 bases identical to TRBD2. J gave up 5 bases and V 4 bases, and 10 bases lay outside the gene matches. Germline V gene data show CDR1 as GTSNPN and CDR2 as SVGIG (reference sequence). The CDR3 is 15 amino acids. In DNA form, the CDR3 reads TGTGCCTGGACCTGGGGGGGGACGGGGACCGGGGAGCTGTTTTTT. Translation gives CAWTWGGTGTGELFF.

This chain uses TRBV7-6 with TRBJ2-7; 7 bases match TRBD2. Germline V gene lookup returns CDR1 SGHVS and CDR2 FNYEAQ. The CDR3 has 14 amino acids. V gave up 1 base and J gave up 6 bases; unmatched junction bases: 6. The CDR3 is CASSLEGGLGEQYF. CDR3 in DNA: TGTGCCAGCAGCTTAGAGGGAGGGTTAGGCGAGCAGTACTTC.

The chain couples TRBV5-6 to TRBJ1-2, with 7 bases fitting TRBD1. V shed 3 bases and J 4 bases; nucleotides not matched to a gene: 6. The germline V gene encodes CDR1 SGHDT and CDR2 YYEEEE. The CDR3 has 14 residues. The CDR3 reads CASSWGDSLYGYTF. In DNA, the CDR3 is TGTGCCAGCAGCTGGGGGGACAGTCTCTATGGCTACACCTTC.

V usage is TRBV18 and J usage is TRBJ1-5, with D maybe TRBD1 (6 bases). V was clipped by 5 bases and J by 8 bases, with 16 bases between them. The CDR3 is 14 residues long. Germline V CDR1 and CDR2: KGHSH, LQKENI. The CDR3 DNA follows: TGTGCCAGCTCATCATCACAGGGATCGGAGCCCCAGCATTTT. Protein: CASSSSQGSEPQHF.

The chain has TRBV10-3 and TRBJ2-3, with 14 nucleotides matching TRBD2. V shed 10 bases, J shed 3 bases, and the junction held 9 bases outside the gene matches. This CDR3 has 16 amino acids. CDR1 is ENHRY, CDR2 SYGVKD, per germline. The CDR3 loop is CATGTSGGVGTDTQYF. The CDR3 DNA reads TGTGCCACCGGGACTAGCGGGGGCGTAGGAACAGATACGCAGTATTTT.

CDR3 in amino acids: CASSSGDRAYEQYF. The CDR3 DNA reads TGTGCCAGCAGCTCAGGGGACAGGGCCTACGAGCAGTACTTC. V is TRBV7-9 and J is TRBJ2-7; 9 nucleotides align to TRBD1. Germline V gene data show CDR1 as SEHNR and CDR2 as FQNEAQ (reference sequence). The CDR3 contains 14 residues. The V gene end was trimmed by 4 bases and the J gene end by 2 bases; junction bases not matched to a gene: 3.

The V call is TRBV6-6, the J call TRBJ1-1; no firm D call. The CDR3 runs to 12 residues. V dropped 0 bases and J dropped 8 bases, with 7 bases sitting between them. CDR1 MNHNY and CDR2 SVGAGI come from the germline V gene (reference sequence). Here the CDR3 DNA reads TGTGCCAGCAGTTACTCCTGGCAGGAAGCTTTCTTT. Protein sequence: CASSYSWQEAFF.

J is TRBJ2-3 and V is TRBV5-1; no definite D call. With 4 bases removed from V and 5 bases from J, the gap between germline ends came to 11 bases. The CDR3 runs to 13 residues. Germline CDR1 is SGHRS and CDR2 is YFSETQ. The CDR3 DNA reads TGCGCCAGCAGCCTTGTAGCCGGAGATACGCAGTATTTT. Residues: CASSLVAGDTQYF.